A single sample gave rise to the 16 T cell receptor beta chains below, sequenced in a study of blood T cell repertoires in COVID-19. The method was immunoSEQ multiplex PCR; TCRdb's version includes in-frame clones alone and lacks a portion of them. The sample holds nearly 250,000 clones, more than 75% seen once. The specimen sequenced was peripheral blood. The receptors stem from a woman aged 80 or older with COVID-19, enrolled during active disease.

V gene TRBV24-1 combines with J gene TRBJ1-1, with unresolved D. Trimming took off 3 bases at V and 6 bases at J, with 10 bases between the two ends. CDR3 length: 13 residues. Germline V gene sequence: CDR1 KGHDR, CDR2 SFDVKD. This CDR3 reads CATSDPTLPEAFF. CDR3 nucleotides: TGTGCCACCAGTGATCCTACCTTACCTGAAGCTTTCTTT.

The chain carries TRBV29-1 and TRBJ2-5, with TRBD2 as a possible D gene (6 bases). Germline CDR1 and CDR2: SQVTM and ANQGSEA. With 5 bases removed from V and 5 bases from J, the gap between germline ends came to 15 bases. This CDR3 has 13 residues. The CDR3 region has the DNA TGCAGCGTTCACCTTGGGGGGTGGGAGACCCAGTACTTC. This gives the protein CSVHLGGWETQYF.

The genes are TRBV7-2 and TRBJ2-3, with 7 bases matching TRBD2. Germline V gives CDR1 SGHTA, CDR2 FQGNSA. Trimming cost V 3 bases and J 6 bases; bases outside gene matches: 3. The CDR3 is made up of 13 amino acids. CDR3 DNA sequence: TGTGCCAGCAGCTTGGCGGGGGTGGATACGCAGTATTTT. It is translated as CASSLAGVDTQYF.

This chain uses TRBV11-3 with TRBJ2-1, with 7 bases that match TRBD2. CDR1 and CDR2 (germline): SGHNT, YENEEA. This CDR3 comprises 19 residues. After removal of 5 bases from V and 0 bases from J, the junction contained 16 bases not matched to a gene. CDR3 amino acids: CASSLLDSGRPSSYNEQFF. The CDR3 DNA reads TGTGCCAGCAGCCTGCTTGATAGCGGGCGCCCTAGCTCCTACAATGAGCAGTTCTTC.

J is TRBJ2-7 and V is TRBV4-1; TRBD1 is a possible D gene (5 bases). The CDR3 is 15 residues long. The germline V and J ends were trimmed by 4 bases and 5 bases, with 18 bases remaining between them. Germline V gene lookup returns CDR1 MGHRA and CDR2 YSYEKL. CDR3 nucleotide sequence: TGCGCCAGCAGCCGGAACAACCAGGGTTTTAACGAGCAGTACTTC. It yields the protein CASSRNNQGFNEQYF.

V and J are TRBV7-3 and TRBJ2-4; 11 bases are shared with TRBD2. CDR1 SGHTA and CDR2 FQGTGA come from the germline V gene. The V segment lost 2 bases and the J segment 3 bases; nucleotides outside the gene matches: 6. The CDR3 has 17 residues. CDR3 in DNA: TGTGCCAGCAGCTTATATAAACTAGCGGGGGTCAAAAACATTCAGTACTTC. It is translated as CASSLYKLAGVKNIQYF.

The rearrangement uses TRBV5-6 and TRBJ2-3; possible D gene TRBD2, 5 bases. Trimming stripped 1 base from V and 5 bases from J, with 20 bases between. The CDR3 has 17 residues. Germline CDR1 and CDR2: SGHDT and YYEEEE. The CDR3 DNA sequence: TGTGCCAGCAGCTTGATCGGCGGGTCTACCGCGGGAGATACGCAGTATTTT. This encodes CASSLIGGSTAGDTQYF.

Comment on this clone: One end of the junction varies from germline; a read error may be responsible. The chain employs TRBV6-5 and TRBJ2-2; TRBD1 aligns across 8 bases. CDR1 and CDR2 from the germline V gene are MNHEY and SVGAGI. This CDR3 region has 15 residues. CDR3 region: CASSTRQGNAGELFF. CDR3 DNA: TGTGCCAGCAGTACCCGACAGGGGAACGCCGGGGAGCTGTTTTTT.

The CDR3 DNA follows: TGTGCCAGTAGTTCTCGACAGGTCTATGGCTACACCTTC. Encoded protein: CASSSRQVYGYTF. This chain uses TRBV19 with TRBJ1-2; D perhaps matches TRBD1 (6 bases). The CDR3 contains 13 residues. Germline V gene sequence: CDR1 LNHDA, CDR2 SQIVND (reference sequence). V gave up 5 bases and J gave up 4 bases, with 11 bases separating them.

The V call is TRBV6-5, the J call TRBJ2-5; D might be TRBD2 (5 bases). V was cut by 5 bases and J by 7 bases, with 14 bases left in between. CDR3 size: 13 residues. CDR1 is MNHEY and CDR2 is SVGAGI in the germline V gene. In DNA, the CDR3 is TGTGCCAGCAGTCGGTCGGCAGAGGGGACCCAGTACTTC. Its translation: CASSRSAEGTQYF.

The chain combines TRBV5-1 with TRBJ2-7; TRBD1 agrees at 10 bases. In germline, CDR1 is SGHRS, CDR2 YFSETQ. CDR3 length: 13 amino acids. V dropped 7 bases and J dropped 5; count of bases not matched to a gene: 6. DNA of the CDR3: TGCGCCAGCTCCCGGGACAGGGGCCACGAGCAGTACTTC. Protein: CASSRDRGHEQYF.

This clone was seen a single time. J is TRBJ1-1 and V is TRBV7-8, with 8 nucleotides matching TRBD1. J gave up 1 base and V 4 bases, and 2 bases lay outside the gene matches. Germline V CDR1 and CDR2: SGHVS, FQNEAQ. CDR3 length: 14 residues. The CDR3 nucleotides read TGTGCCAGCAGCTCGACAGGGGCGAACACTGAAGCTTTCTTT. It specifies CASSSTGANTEAFF.

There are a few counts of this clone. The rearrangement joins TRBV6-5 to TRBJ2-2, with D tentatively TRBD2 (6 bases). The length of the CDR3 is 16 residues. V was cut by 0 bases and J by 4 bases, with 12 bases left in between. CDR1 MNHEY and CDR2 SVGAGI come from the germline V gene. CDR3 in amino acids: CASSYSFAGGTGELFF. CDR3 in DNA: TGTGCCAGCAGTTACTCGTTTGCCGGGGGCACCGGGGAGCTGTTTTTT.

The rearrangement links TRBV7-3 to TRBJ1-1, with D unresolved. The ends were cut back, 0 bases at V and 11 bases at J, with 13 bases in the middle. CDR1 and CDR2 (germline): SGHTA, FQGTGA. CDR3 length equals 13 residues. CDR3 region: CASSLTWRSAAFF. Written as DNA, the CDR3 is TGTGCCAGCAGCTTAACCTGGAGGTCGGCGGCTTTCTTT.

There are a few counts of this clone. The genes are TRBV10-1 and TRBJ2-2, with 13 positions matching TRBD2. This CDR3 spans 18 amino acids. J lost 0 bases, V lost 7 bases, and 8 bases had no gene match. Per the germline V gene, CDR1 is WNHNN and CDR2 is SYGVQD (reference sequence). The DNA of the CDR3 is TGCGCCAGCATCCTTCGGACTAGCGGGGGCTCGAACACCGGGGAGCTGTTTTTT. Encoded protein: CASILRTSGGSNTGELFF.

The CDR3 loop is CATAATGTNTEAFF. In nucleotides, the CDR3 is TGCGCCACCGCGGCGACAGGGACTAACACTGAAGCTTTCTTT. The chain links TRBV10-2 to TRBJ1-1; 7 bases agree with TRBD1. The CDR3 totals 14 residues. Per the germline V gene, CDR1 is WSHSY and CDR2 is SAAADI. After removal of 10 bases from V and 2 bases from J, the junction contained 10 bases not matched to a gene.